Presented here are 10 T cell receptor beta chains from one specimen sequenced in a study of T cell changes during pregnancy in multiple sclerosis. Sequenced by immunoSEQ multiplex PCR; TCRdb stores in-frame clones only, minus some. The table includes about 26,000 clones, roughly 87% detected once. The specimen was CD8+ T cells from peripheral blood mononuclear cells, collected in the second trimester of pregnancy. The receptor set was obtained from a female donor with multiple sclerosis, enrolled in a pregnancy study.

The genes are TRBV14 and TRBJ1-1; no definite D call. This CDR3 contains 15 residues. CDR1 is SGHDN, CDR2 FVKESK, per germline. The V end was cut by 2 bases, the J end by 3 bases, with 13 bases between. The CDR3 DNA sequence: TGTGCCAGCAGCCAACCCCTACTACCGGACACTGAAGCTTTCTTT. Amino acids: CASSQPLLPDTEAFF.

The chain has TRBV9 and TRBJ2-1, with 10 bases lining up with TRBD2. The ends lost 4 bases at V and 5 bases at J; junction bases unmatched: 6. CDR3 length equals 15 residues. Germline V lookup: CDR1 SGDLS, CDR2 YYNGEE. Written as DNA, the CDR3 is TGTGCCAGCAGCCCACGAGCGGGAGGGGACAATGAGCAGTTCTTC. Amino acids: CASSPRAGGDNEQFF.

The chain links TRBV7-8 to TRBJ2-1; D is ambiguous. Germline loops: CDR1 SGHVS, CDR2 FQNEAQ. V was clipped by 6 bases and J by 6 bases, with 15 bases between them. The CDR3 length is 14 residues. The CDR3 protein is CASSLPGRPNEQFF. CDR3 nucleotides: TGTGCCAGCAGTTTACCCGGCAGGCCCAATGAGCAGTTCTTC.

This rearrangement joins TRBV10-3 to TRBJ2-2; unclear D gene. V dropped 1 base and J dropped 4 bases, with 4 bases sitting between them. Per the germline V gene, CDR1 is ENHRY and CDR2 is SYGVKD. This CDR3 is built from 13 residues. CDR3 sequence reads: CAISEYTTGELFF. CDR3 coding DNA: TGTGCCATCAGTGAGTACACCACCGGGGAGCTGTTTTTT.

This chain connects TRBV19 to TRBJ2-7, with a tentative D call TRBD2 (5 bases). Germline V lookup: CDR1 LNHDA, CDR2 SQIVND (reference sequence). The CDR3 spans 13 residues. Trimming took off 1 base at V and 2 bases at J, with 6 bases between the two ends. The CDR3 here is CASSIAEAYEQYF. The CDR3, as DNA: TGTGCCAGTAGTATAGCGGAGGCCTACGAGCAGTACTTC.

The CDR3 DNA sequence: TGTGCCAGCAGTGAAACAGAGGGATCCTACAATGAGCAGTTCTTC. Amino acids: CASSETEGSYNEQFF. V and J are TRBV6-1 and TRBJ2-1, with a tentative D call TRBD2 (5 bases). This CDR3 region has 15 residues. Germline V gene data show CDR1 as MNHNS and CDR2 as SASEGT. The V end was cut by 2 bases, the J end by 1 base, with 9 bases between.

In nucleotides, the CDR3 is TGTGCCAGCAGCCCTGGGACTAGCGAAACCTACGAGCAGTACTTC. Its translation is CASSPGTSETYEQYF. The chain carries TRBV7-9 and TRBJ2-7; 10 bases are a match to TRBD2. From germline, CDR1 is SEHNR and CDR2 FQNEAQ (reference sequence). The J segment lost 2 bases and the V segment lost 5 bases, leaving 6 bases of the junction unmatched. The CDR3 has 15 residues. The entire variable domain, with the rest obtained from reference TRBV7-9 and TRBJ2-7, is as follows: DTGVSQNPRHKITKRGQNVTFRCDPISEHNRLYWYRQTLGQGPEFLTYFQNEAQLEKSRLLSDRFSAERPKGSFSTLEIQRTEQGDSAMYLCASSPGTSETYEQYFGPGTRLTVT.

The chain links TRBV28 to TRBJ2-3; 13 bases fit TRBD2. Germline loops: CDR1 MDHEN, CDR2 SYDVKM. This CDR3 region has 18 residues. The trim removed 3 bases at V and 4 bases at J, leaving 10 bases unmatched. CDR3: CASSFPDRTSGSPDTQYF. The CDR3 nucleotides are TGTGCCAGCAGTTTCCCCGATAGGACTAGCGGGAGCCCAGATACGCAGTATTTT.

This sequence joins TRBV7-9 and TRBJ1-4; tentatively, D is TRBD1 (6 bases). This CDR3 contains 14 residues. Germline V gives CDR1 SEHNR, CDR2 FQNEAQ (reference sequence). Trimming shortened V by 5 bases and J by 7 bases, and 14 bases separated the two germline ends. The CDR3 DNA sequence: TGTGCCAGCAGCCAGGGGTGGGGAAGTGAAAAACTGTTTTTT. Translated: CASSQGWGSEKLFF.

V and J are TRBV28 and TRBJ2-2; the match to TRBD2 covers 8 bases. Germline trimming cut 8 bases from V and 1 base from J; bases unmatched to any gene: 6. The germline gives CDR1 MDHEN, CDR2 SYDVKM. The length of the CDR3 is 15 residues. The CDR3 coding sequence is TGTGCCAGCGCCGGGAGGGTCCGGAACACCGGGGAGCTGTTTTTT. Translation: CASAGRVRNTGELFF.